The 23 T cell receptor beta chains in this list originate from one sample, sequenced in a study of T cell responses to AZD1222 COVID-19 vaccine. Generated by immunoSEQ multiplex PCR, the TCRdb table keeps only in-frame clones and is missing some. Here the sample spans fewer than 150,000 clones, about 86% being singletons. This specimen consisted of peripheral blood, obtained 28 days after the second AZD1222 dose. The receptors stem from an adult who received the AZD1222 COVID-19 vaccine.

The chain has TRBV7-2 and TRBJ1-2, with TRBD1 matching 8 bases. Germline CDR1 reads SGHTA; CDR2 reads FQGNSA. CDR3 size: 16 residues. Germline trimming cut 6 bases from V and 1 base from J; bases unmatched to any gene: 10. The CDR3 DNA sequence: TGTGCCAGCAGTTCAGGACAGGGCGGAAGTAACTATGGCTACACCTTC. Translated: CASSSGQGGSNYGYTF.

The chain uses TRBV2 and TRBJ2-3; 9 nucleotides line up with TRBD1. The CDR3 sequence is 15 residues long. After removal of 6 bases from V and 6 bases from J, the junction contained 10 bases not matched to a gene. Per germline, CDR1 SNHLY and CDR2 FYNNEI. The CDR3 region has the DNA TGTGCCAGCAGGGATGACAGGGGGATACACGATACGCAGTATTTT. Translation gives CASRDDRGIHDTQYF.

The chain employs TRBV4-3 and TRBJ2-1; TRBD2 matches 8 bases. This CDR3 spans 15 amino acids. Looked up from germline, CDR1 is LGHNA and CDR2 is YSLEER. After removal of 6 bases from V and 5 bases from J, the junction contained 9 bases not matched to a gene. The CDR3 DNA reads TGCGCCAGCAGACCCGGGGGGGCCTGGGACAATGAGCAGTTCTTC. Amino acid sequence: CASRPGGAWDNEQFF.

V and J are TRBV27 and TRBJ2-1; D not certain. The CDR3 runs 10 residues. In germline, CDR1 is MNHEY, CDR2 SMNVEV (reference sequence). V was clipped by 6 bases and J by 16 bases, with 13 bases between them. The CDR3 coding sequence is TGTGCCAGCAGGGAAGGTTCGTACTTCTTC. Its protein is CASREGSYFF.

CDR3 in DNA: TGTGCCAGCAGCTTGGGGGGGGCTGATCCTTCCTACGAGCAGTACTTC. It specifies CASSLGGADPSYEQYF. This chain links TRBV5-4 with TRBJ2-7; D possibly uses TRBD1 or TRBD2 (6 bases each). The CDR3 contains 16 residues. Trimming stripped 0 bases from V and 1 base from J, with 14 bases between. Germline CDR1 SGHNT, CDR2 YYREEE (reference sequence).

The CDR3 coding sequence is TGTGCCAGCAGTTCACCAATCGGGACAGTAATTCGCTACGAGCAGTACTTC. Its protein product is CASSSPIGTVIRYEQYF. V usage is TRBV28 and J usage is TRBJ2-7; 7 positions match TRBD1. Germline CDR1 reads MDHEN; CDR2 reads SYDVKM. The CDR3 sequence is 17 residues long. Losses at the gene ends were 4 bases for V and 3 bases for J; bases not matched to a gene: 15. Full variable domain (remainder filled in from reference TRBV28 and TRBJ2-7): DVKVTQSSRYLVKRTGEKVFLECVQDMDHENMFWYRQDPGLGLRLIYFSYDVKMKEKGDIPEGYSVSREKKERFSLILESASTNQTSMYLCASSSPIGTVIRYEQYFGPGTRLTVT.

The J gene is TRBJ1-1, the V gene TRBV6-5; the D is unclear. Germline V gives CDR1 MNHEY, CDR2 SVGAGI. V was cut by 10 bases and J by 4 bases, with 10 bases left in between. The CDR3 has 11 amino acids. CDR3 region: CATSRGTEAFF. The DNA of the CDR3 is TGTGCCACCTCACGGGGCACTGAAGCTTTCTTT.

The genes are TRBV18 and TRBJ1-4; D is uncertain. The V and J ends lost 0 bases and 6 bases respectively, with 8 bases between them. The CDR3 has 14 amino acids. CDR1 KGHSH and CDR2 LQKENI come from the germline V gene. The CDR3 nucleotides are TGTGCCAGCTCACCACCTCCCTCCTATGAAAAACTGTTTTTT. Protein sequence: CASSPPPSYEKLFF.

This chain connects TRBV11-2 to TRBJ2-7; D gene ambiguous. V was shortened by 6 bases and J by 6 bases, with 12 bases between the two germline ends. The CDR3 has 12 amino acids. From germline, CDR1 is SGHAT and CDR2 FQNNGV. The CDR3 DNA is TGTGCCAGCAGTACAAATAATGGCGAGCAGTACTTC. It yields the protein CASSTNNGEQYF.

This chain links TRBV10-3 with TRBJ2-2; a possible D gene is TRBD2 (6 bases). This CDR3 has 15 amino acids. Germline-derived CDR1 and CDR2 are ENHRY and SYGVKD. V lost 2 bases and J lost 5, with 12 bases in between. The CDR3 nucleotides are TGTGCCATCAGTGAGACGGGAGCTGGTACCGGGGAGCTGTTTTTT. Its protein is CAISETGAGTGELFF.

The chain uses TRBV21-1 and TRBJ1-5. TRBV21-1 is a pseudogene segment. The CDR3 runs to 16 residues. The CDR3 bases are TGTGCCAGCAGCTCCTTCCCGGGGGGCCCTAATCAGCCCCAGCATTTT. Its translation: CASSSFPGGPNQPQHF.

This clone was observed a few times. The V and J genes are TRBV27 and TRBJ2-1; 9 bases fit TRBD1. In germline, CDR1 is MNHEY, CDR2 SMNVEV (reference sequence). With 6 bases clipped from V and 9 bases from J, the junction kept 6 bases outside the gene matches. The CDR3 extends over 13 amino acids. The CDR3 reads CASSRTGEGEQFF. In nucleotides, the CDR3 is TGTGCCAGCAGCCGGACAGGGGAAGGTGAGCAGTTCTTC.

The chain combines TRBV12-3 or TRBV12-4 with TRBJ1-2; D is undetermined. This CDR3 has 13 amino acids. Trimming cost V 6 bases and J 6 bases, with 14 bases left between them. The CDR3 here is CASSLDESNGYTF. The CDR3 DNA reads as TGTGCCAGCAGCCTAGACGAGTCAAATGGCTACACCTTC.

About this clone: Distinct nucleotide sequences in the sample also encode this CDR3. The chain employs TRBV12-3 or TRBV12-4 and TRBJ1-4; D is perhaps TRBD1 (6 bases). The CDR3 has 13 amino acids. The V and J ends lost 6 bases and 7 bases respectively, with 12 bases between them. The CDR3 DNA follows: TGTGCCAGCAGACCGACAGGCGCTGAAAAACTGTTTTTT. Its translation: CASRPTGAEKLFF.

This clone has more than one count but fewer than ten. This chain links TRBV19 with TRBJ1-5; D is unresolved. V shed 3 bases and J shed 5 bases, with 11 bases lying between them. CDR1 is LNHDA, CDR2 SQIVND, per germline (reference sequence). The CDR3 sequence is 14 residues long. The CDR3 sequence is CASSIGWRDQPQHF. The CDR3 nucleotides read TGTGCCAGTAGTATCGGGTGGAGGGATCAGCCCCAGCATTTT.

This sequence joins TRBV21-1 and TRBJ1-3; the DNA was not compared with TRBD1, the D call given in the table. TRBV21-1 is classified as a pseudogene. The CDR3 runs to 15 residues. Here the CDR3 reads CASSNSKSSGNTIYF. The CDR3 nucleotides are TGTGCCAGCAGTAACAGCAAAAGCTCTGGAAACACCATATATTTT.

In nucleotides, the CDR3 is TGTGCCAGCAGGGACAGTCGGAGACCCTATGGCTACACCTTC. Its translation is CASRDSRRPYGYTF. This chain connects TRBV27 to TRBJ1-2, with a tentative D call TRBD1 (6 bases). Looked up from germline, CDR1 is MNHEY and CDR2 is SMNVEV (reference sequence). The length of the CDR3 is 14 residues. Deletions cut 6 bases from V and 4 bases from J, with 15 bases between.

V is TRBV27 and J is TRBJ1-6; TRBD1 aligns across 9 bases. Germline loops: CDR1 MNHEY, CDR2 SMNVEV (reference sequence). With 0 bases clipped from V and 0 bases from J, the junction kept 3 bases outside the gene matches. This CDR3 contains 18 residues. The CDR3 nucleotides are TGTGCCAGCAGTTTATCCGGGACAGGGAGCTCCTATAATTCACCCCTCCACTTT. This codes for CASSLSGTGSSYNSPLHF.

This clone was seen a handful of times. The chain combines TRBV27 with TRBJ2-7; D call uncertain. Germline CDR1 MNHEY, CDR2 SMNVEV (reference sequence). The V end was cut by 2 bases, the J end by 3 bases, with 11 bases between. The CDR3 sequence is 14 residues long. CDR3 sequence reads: CASSLKRFDYEQYF. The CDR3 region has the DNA TGTGCCAGCAGTTTAAAGAGGTTTGACTACGAGCAGTACTTC.

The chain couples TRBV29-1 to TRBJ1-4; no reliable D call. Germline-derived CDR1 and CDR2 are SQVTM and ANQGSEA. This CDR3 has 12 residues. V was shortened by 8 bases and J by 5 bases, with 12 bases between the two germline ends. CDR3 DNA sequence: TGCAGCTACTCCCAGACCAATGAAAAACTGTTTTTT. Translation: CSYSQTNEKLFF.

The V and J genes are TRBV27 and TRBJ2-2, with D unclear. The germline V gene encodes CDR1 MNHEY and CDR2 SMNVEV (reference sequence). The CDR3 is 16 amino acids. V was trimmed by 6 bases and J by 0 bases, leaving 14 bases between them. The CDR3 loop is CASSSQWATNTGELFF. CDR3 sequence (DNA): TGTGCCAGCAGCTCCCAATGGGCGACGAACACCGGGGAGCTGTTTTTT.

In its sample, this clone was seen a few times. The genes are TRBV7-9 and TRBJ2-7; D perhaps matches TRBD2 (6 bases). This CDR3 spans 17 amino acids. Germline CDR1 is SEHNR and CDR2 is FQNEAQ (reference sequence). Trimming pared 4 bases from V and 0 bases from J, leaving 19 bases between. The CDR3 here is CASSSETGLPISYEQYF. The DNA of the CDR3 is TGTGCCAGCAGCTCCGAGACGGGACTTCCAATCTCCTACGAGCAGTACTTC.

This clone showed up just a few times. This chain's CDR3 is CASSRSGDHNEQFF. DNA for the CDR3: TGTGCCAGCAGCCGCTCCGGGGACCACAATGAGCAGTTCTTC. The chain joins TRBV3-1 (or the pseudogene TRBV3-2) to TRBJ2-1; D is tentatively TRBD1 or TRBD2 (5 bases each). The germline CDR1 and CDR2 sequences are LGHDT and YNNKEL (reference sequence). Trimming removed 4 bases at V and 5 bases at J, with 12 bases between. The CDR3 runs to 14 residues.